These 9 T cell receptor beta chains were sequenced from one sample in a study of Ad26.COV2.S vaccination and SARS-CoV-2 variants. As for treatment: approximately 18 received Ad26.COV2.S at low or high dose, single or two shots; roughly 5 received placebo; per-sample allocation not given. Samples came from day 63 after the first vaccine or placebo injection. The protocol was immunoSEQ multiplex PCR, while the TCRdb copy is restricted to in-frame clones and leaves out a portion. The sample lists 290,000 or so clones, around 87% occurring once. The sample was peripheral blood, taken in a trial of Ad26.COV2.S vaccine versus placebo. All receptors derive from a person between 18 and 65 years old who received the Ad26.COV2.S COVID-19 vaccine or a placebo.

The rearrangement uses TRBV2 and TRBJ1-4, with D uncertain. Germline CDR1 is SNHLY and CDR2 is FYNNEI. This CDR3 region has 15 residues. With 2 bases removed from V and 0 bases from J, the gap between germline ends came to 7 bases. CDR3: CASSEYRATNEKLFF. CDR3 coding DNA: TGTGCCAGCAGTGAATACAGAGCAACTAATGAAAAACTGTTTTTT.

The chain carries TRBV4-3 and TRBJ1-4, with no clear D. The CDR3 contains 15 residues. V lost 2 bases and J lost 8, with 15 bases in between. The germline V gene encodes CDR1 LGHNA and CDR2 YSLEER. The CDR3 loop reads CASSQMWSGSEKLFF. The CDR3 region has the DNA TGCGCCAGCAGCCAAATGTGGTCAGGCTCCGAAAAACTGTTTTTT.

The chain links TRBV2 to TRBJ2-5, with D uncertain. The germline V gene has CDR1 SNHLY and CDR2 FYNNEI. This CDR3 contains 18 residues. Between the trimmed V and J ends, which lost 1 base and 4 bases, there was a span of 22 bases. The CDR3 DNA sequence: TGTGCCAGCAGTGAAGATAGGCTATCAGCGCAGCTTTTAGAGACCCAGTACTTC. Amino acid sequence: CASSEDRLSAQLLETQYF.

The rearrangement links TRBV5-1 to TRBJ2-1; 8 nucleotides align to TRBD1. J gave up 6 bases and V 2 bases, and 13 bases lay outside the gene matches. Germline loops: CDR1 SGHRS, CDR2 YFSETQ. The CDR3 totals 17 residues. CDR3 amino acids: CASSLGTGTLWVNEQFF. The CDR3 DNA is TGCGCCAGCAGCTTAGGGACAGGTACTTTGTGGGTCAATGAGCAGTTCTTC.

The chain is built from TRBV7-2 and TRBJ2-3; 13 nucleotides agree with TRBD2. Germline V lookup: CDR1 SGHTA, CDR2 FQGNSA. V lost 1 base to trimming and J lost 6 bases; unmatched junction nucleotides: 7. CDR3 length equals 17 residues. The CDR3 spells CASSLGLAGGGVDTQYF. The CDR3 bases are TGTGCCAGCAGCTTAGGACTAGCGGGGGGAGGAGTGGATACGCAGTATTTT.

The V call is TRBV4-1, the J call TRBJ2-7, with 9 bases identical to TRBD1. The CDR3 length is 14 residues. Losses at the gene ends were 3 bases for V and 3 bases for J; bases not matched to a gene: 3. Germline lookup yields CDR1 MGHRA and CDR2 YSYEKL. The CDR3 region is CASSHPGQGYEQYF. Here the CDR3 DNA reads TGCGCCAGCAGCCACCCGGGACAGGGCTACGAGCAGTACTTC.

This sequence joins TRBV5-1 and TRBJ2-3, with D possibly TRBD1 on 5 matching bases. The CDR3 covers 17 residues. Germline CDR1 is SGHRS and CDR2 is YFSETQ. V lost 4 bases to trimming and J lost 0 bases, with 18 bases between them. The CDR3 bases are TGCGCCAGCAGCAGGTATGTGCAGGGCTCTAGCACAGATACGCAGTATTTT. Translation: CASSRYVQGSSTDTQYF.

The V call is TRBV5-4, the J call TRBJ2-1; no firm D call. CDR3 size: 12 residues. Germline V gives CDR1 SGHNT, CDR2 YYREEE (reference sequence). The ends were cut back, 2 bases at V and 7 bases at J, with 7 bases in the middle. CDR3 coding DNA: TGTGCCAGCAGCTTAAGTGTAAATGAGCAGTTCTTC. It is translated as CASSLSVNEQFF.

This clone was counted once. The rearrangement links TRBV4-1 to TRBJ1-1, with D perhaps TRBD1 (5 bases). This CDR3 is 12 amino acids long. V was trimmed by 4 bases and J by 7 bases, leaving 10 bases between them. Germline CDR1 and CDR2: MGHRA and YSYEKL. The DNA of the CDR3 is TGCGCCAGCAGCCCTGGGACGGTTGAAGCTTTCTTT. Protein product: CASSPGTVEAFF.